This T cell receptor beta chain appears in the sequencing data of a study of regulatory T cells in long-lasting Graves disease. Libraries of TCR beta came from iRepertoire HTBI primers plus Arm-PCR of CDR3 regions. One entry per CDR3 protein, called by TCRdb with MiXCR from the multiplex PCR reads. Here the sample spans about 470,000 distinct CDR3 sequences, 15% to 20% being singletons. Whole-study findings and limits: Possibly, too few samples lowered accuracy. The study found persistent patients shared more public clonotypes (roughly 2,800) than new patients (approximately 970).

This sample's time point: newly diagnosed GD, antithyroid drugs for less than 3 months. RNA from PBMCs was the source of the TCR library. Germline V gene lookup returns CDR1 MDHEN and CDR2 SYDVKM. Germline trimming cut 7 bases from V and 3 bases from J; bases unmatched to any gene: 11. The CDR3 has 15 residues. This clonotype has at least ten counts. Its specificity is not known. This sample also appeared in a second study, on T cells in Graves' hyperthyroidism and ophthalmopathy.

This sequence originates from a man aged 35 to 55 with Graves disease. The rearrangement joins TRBV28 to TRBJ2-7; the match to TRBD1 covers 8 bases. This material consisted of peripheral blood mononuclear cells (PBMCs), taken at new diagnosis, from a patient treated with antithyroid drugs. CDR3 DNA sequence: TGTGCCAGCACCTCGATCAGGGGGCCTGTCTACGAGCAGTACTTC. Translating it yields CASTSIRGPVYEQYF.